A selection of T cell receptor beta chains follows, all from one sample in a study of shared clonotypes between healthy human individuals. TCRdb's table, derived via immunoSEQ multiplex PCR, lists solely in-frame clones and lacks some. Of over 2 million clones in the sample, roughly 94% are singletons; the top ten hold 0.13%. Sequencing was carried out using naive CD4+ T cells sorted from blood. The origin of the receptors is a man between 18 and 29 years old in good health. CDR3s include the opening cysteine and the closing phenylalanine or tryptophan. Each record gives: D gene, J gene, V gene, clone size, CDR3 DNA, CDR3 protein. The D gene is left open where the match is weak. Clone size is given for some rows only: seen once, a few or many times, or a class if the clone is expanded.

- TRBJ1-2 TRBV2 - TGTGCCAGCAGTTACAGCGAGAGTAACTATGGCTACACCTTC CASSYSESNYGYTF
TRBD2 TRBJ2-5 TRBV2 - TGTGCCAGCAGTGACTTAGCGGGGGGGCAAGAGACCCAGTACTTC CASSDLAGGQETQYF
- TRBJ1-1 TRBV5-1 - TGCGCCAGCAGCACAGAGTTAGGGGGCACTGAAGCTTTCTTT CASSTELGGTEAFF
TRBD1 TRBJ2-7 TRBV6-1 - TGTGCCAGCAGAGCGGGACAGGGGATATACTACGAGCAGTACTTC CASRAGQGIYYEQYF
- TRBJ2-3 TRBV7-9 - TGTGCCAGCAGCGTGACTACTAGCACAGATACGCAGTATTTT CASSVTTSTDTQYF
- TRBJ2-6 TRBV7-2 - TGTGCCAGCAGCGCAGTCTTAACTGGGGCCAACGTCCTGACTTTC CASSAVLTGANVLTF
TRBD2 TRBJ2-3 TRBV12-5 - TGTGCTAGTGGTTTGTTTCCGACCGGGACTAGCGGCACAGATACGCAGTATTTT CASGLFPTGTSGTDTQYF
- TRBJ2-5 TRBV28 - TGTGCCAGCAGCCTTCTGTTGGGTGGCGGAGGGACCCAGTACTTC CASSLLLGGGGTQYF
TRBD1 TRBJ1-1 TRBV6-1 - TGTGCCAGCAGCGCACCGGGACAGGGTGATGAAGCTTTCTTT CASSAPGQGDEAFF
TRBD2 TRBJ2-7 TRBV5-6 - TGTGCCAGCAGCTTGGCTTCCGGGACTAGCACCTACGAGCAGTACTTC CASSLASGTSTYEQYF
TRBD2 TRBJ2-5 TRBV7-9 - TGTGCCAGCAACACCTGGCGGGGCGGGAGTCGGGAAGAGACCCAGTACTTC CASNTWRGGSREETQYF
- TRBJ1-1 TRBV11-2 - TGTGCCAGCAGCTTAGCCCCCGGAGGCACTGAAGCTTTCTTT CASSLAPGGTEAFF
TRBD1 TRBJ1-6 TRBV27 once TGTGCCAGCAGTAACAGGGGTTACTATAATTCACCCCTCCACTTT CASSNRGYYNSPLHF
TRBD1 TRBJ1-2 TRBV6-4 once TGTGCCAGCAGTCCTACAGGGGGCCATAACTATGGCTACACCTTC CASSPTGGHNYGYTF
- TRBJ1-5 TRBV7-6 - TGTGCCAGCAGCTTATTCTATAAAGGACAGCCCCAGCATTTT CASSLFYKGQPQHF
TRBD2 TRBJ2-7 TRBV27 - TGTGCCAGCAGTCCTCGGACTAGCGGGGTGCCTAAGGAGCAGTACTTC CASSPRTSGVPKEQYF
TRBD1 TRBJ2-7 TRBV5-6 - TGTGCCAGCAGTGCCGGGACAGGGTCCCACGAGCAGTACTTC CASSAGTGSHEQYF
TRBD2 TRBJ2-5 TRBV6-6 - TGTGCCACCCGACCCGCGGGAGAGGGGGAGACCCAGTACTTC CATRPAGEGETQYF
TRBD1 TRBJ1-1 TRBV5-1 - TGCGCCAGCAGCTTGGCCGGACAGGGCGCTGAAGCTTTCTTT CASSLAGQGAEAFF
- TRBJ1-4 TRBV7-9 - TGTGCCAGCAGCTTAGGAGAATTGGGTGAAAAACTGTTTTTT CASSLGELGEKLFF
TRBD2 TRBJ2-1 TRBV5-1 - TGCGCCAGCAGCCCCAATAGCGGGAGTTACAATGAGCAGTTCTTC CASSPNSGSYNEQFF
- TRBJ1-2 TRBV18 once TGTGCCAGCTCACCGACAGGATCCCCCATGGGACCTCGCTTC CASSPTGSPMGPRF